This paragraph reports one TCR beta chain. Its antigen remains unknown. V lost 1 base and J 2 bases, leaving 14 bases between the germline ends. The germline V gene encodes CDR1 SGHVS and CDR2 FQNEAQ. This CDR3 is 16 amino acids long. The data were produced by immunoSEQ multiplex PCR, yet TCRdb's version contains in-frame clones alone and is incomplete. This sample carries about 120,000 clones, about nine tenths of them seen once, and the ten largest clones take 14% to 15%. This sample was taken from a study of T cell responses to AZD1222 COVID-19 vaccine. On the study more broadly: Timing groups of about 4 and about 12 weeks for second doses were pooled. Study-wide results and limits: Only a handful of AZD1222 recipients, five to seven in all, had baseline seropositivity.

The sequenced sample was peripheral blood, obtained on day 0 of AZD1222 vaccination. The chain couples TRBV7-8 to TRBJ2-5, with D maybe TRBD2 (6 bases). This sequence was found in an adult in good health. CDR3 protein: CASSLEYGSLQETQYF. In DNA form, the CDR3 reads TGTGCCAGCAGCTTAGAGTACGGGAGCCTACAAGAGACCCAGTACTTC. The whole variable domain, filled in from reference TRBV7-8 and TRBJ2-5, reads GAGVSQSPRYKVAKRGQDVALRCDPISGHVSLFWYQQALGQGPEFLTYFQNEAQLDKSGLPSDRFFAERPEGSVSTLKIQRTQQEDSAVYLCASSLEYGSLQETQYFGPGTRLLVL.